The rows below give T cell receptor beta chains drawn from one sample of a study of T-cell memory formation after mild COVID-19. TCRdb fed the 5' RACE reads into MiXCR, producing one record per CDR3 protein. The data contain just over 200,000 distinct CDR3 sequences, over 9% of them singletons. What was sequenced was PBMCs or a T cell subset sorted from them (not recorded which). The receptor source for this set is a man between 18 and 29 years old who had mild COVID-19 (a few samples of this study predate the infection). Cell type and time point are not known. The CDR3 runs from the conserved cysteine through the conserved F or W. The order of the fields is J gene, clone size, D gene, V gene, CDR3 DNA, CDR3 protein. D genes are given only for firm matches. Rows give clone size only sometimes, using once, few, many, or a class for an expanded clone.

>TRBJ2-3|-|-|TRBV9
TGTGCCAGCAGCGTAGCTTGGGGGCGCACAGATACGCAGTATTTT
CASSVAWGRTDTQYF
>TRBJ2-3|-|TRBD2|TRBV12-3/TRBV12-4
TGTGCCAGCAGTCTCCACCGACTAGCGGGCACGGGCACAGATACGCAGTATTTT
CASSLHRLAGTGTDTQYF
>TRBJ2-1|few|-|TRBV7-6
TGTGCCAGCAGCCGAAGAACGGTGGGGGTAGATGAGCAGTTCTTC
CASSRRTVGVDEQFF
>TRBJ2-7|few|TRBD1|TRBV6-2/TRBV6-3
TGTGCCAGTACCGGGACAGCAAGTTACGAGCAGTACTTC
CASTGTASYEQYF
>TRBJ1-2|-|TRBD1|TRBV5-1
TGCGCCAGCAGCCCTGGACAGGGACCCACTAACTATGGCTACACCTTC
CASSPGQGPTNYGYTF
>TRBJ1-2|-|-|TRBV19
TGTGCCAGTAGTATAGACGGACCGTCTAACTATGGCTACACCTTC
CASSIDGPSNYGYTF
>TRBJ2-3|-|-|TRBV24-1
TGTGCCACCAGTGAGGCCCAGGGGAGGGACCCAGATACGCAGTATTTT
CATSEAQGRDPDTQYF
>TRBJ1-1|-|-|TRBV10-3
TGTGCCATCAGTATGGCGGTGAACACTGAAGCTTTCTTT
CAISMAVNTEAFF
>TRBJ1-1|-|-|TRBV6-5
TGTGCCAGCAGGGGGTGGACTGAAGCTTTCTTT
CASRGWTEAFF
>TRBJ1-1|many|-|TRBV11-2
TGTGCCAGCAGCTTAACAGTCGGCGTGGGGAACACTGAAGCTTTCTTT
CASSLTVGVGNTEAFF
>TRBJ1-2|-|-|TRBV9
TGTGCCAGCAGCCCAGGAGTTGGGACGACTAACTATGGCTACACCTTC
CASSPGVGTTNYGYTF